This T cell receptor beta chain was obtained from a study of blood T cell repertoires in COVID-19. For the study at large: PBMCs, B-cell-depleted T cells, or T cells provided the cDNA or gDNA that made up the material.

Original processing notes: By means of reference gene primer amplification, nucleated cell counts were estimated. Produced via immunoSEQ multiplex PCR; TCRdb's table is partial and in-frame only. V, J and clone size are those of that table, while D and trimming were read from the DNA. The data hold over 250,000 clones, with 75% to 90% observed a single time. This CDR3 spans 17 amino acids. CDR1 MGHRA and CDR2 YSYEKL come from the germline V gene. V shed 0 bases and J shed 3 bases, with 17 bases lying between them. Sequencing was performed on peripheral blood. The source is a woman in her 70s with acute or convalescent COVID-19. The chain is built from TRBV4-1 and TRBJ1-1, with D possibly TRBD1 on 6 matching bases. DNA of the CDR3: TGCGCCAGCAGCCAAGAGGGTGTGGTAGGGGGACACACTGAAGCTTTCTTT. It is translated as CASSQEGVVGGHTEAFF.